One sample yielded the 29 T cell receptor beta chains listed below, sequenced in a study of blood T cells in healthy people across ages. It was with a sample-barcoded 5' primer and a J-beta primer mix that a second PCR of roughly 7 to 12 cycles was run. Using its own MiXCR run on the 5' RACE reads, TCRdb lists one record per CDR3 protein. This table has roughly 560,000 distinct CDR3 sequences, approximately 25% appearing once. A further study also used this sample, focusing on T cells of mothers and their children.

Input material: blood. Receptors were obtained from a boy aged 5-17 years in good health.

The sample holds a few counts of this clonotype. The chain recombines TRBV20-1 with TRBJ2-2; TRBD2 matches 9 bases. V shed 6 bases and J 6 bases; nucleotides not matched to a gene: 17. Per germline, CDR1 DFQATT and CDR2 SNEGSKA (reference sequence). The CDR3 totals 17 residues. The CDR3 coding sequence is TGCAGTGCCACTCATCCACCGGGACTAGCTTATCCCGGGGAGCTGTTTTTT. Translated: CSATHPPGLAYPGELFF.

The V gene is TRBV20-1, the J gene TRBJ2-7; 8 bases match TRBD2. The trim removed 1 base at V and 2 bases at J, leaving 7 bases unmatched. From germline, CDR1 is DFQATT and CDR2 SNEGSKA (reference sequence). The CDR3 sequence is 15 residues long. Here the CDR3 reads CSARAGGGRPYEQYF. Here the CDR3 DNA reads TGCAGTGCTAGAGCGGGCGGCGGGAGGCCCTACGAGCAGTACTTC.

The chain recombines TRBV29-1 with TRBJ2-1, with 7 bases fitting TRBD2. The CDR3 is 13 amino acids. Germline-derived CDR1 and CDR2 are SQVTM and ANQGSEA. The V gene end was trimmed by 6 bases and the J gene end by 8 bases; junction bases not matched to a gene: 10. CDR3 sequence: CSVRGGSLDEQFF. The CDR3 nucleotides read TGCAGCGTGAGGGGCGGGAGTTTGGATGAGCAGTTCTTC.

This clonotype occurred a few times. The chain employs TRBV6-5 and TRBJ2-7; a possible D gene is TRBD2 (5 bases). Looked up from germline, CDR1 is MNHEY and CDR2 is SVGAGI. V was trimmed by 7 bases and J by 6 bases, leaving 22 bases between them. The CDR3 contains 15 residues. The CDR3 sequence: CASTKDRGSRGEQYF. The CDR3 nucleotides read TGTGCCAGCACCAAAGACCGAGGGAGCAGAGGCGAGCAGTACTTC.

Only a few counts were recorded for this clonotype. J is TRBJ1-1 and V is TRBV18; TRBD1 agrees at 7 bases. Germline CDR1 is KGHSH and CDR2 is LQKENI. V was pared by 3 bases and J by 1 base, with 2 bases of the junction left unmatched. This CDR3 comprises 14 residues. The CDR3, as DNA: TGTGCCAGCTCACCCGGACAGGAGAACACTGAAGCTTTCTTT. This encodes CASSPGQENTEAFF.

This clonotype was seen many times. The rearrangement uses TRBV20-1 and TRBJ1-1; D remains unclear. Germline assignment: CDR1 DFQATT and CDR2 SNEGSKA (reference sequence). This CDR3 spans 11 amino acids. V was clipped by 3 bases and J by 1 base, with 3 bases between them. CDR3: CSASENTEAFF. The CDR3 DNA follows: TGCAGTGCTAGTGAGAACACTGAAGCTTTCTTT.

This clonotype was detected only a few times. V is TRBV24-1 and J is TRBJ2-5; the D gene is possibly TRBD2 (5 bases). V lost 3 bases and J lost 5, with 15 bases in between. CDR3 length equals 15 residues. The germline CDR1 and CDR2 sequences are KGHDR and SFDVKD. The CDR3 DNA reads as TGTGCCACCAGTGATCCTTCGGGGTCGAGGGAGACCCAGTACTTC. Protein product: CATSDPSGSRETQYF.

This chain connects TRBV7-8 to TRBJ2-1, with 9 bases matching TRBD2. Germline loops: CDR1 SGHVS, CDR2 FQNEAQ. V was pared by 0 bases and J by 3 bases, with 6 bases of the junction left unmatched. The CDR3 has 17 amino acids. CDR3 nucleotide sequence: TGTGCCAGCAGCTTAGCGTGGCGGGGGGGCCTCTACAATGAGCAGTTCTTC. Translation: CASSLAWRGGLYNEQFF.

This chain connects TRBV5-1 to TRBJ2-5; TRBD1 agrees at 9 bases. The CDR3 spans 15 residues. The germline CDR1 and CDR2 sequences are SGHRS and YFSETQ. The J segment lost 0 bases and the V segment lost 2 bases, leaving 2 bases of the junction unmatched. In DNA, the CDR3 is TGCGCCAGCAGCTTTGACAGGGGGTACCAAGAGACCCAGTACTTC. This codes for CASSFDRGYQETQYF.

The rearrangement joins TRBV20-1 to TRBJ2-3; D uncertain. CDR1 and CDR2 from the germline V gene are DFQATT and SNEGSKA (reference sequence). Trimming shortened V by 3 bases and J by 0 bases, and 16 bases separated the two germline ends. This CDR3 region has 16 residues. The CDR3 nucleotides are TGCAGTGCTAGGCCCCTCACCCTTATAAGCACAGATACGCAGTATTTT. It translates to CSARPLTLISTDTQYF.

This clonotype occurred a few times. The J gene is TRBJ1-5, the V gene TRBV6-6; D is perhaps TRBD1 (6 bases). Trimming left V 6 bases short and J 6 bases short, with 9 bases between. The length of the CDR3 is 12 residues. Germline values: CDR1 MNHNY, CDR2 SVGAGI (reference sequence). This CDR3 reads CASRIQGQPQHF. The CDR3, as DNA: TGTGCCAGCAGAATACAGGGTCAGCCCCAGCATTTT.

The chain is built from TRBV2 and TRBJ2-2; maybe TRBD1 (5 bases). Trimming took off 7 bases at V and 5 bases at J, with 14 bases between the two ends. Germline CDR1 SNHLY, CDR2 FYNNEI. This CDR3 has 14 amino acids. For the CDR3, the DNA is TGTGCCAGCACTTGGGGCCCCCGGACCGGGGAGCTGTTTTTT. Protein product: CASTWGPRTGELFF.

The chain links TRBV28 to TRBJ1-1; D possibly corresponds to TRBD1 (6 bases). This CDR3 has 16 amino acids. V lost 5 bases to trimming and J lost 5 bases, with 21 bases between them. Germline V lookup: CDR1 MDHEN, CDR2 SYDVKM. As DNA, the CDR3 is TGTGCCAGCAGTCCCCGAACTCCGGACAGCCCTACTGAAGCTTTCTTT. This codes for CASSPRTPDSPTEAFF.

CDR3 DNA: TGTGCCAGCAGGCCAGGGGCAGGGGGATTGATTTTAGGAGGGCCTTACAATGAGCAGTTCTTC. Translation gives CASRPGAGGLILGGPYNEQFF. The chain uses TRBV12-3 or TRBV12-4 and TRBJ2-1; D may be TRBD1 (7 bases). Trimming removed 6 bases from V and 4 bases from J, with 34 bases in between. The CDR3 runs to 21 residues.

The V gene is TRBV4-1, the J gene TRBJ1-2; D remains ambiguous. CDR1 is MGHRA, CDR2 YSYEKL, per germline. The V gene lost 0 bases and the J gene lost 2 bases, with 13 bases spanning the gap. This CDR3 has 16 amino acids. This CDR3 reads CASSQDPEVWNYGYTF. CDR3 nucleotide sequence: TGCGCCAGCAGCCAAGATCCGGAAGTGTGGAACTATGGCTACACCTTC.

This clonotype was seen ten or more times. The genes are TRBV6-2 or TRBV6-3 and TRBJ1-1; perhaps TRBD1 as D (6 bases). The CDR3 extends over 11 amino acids. Germline lookup yields CDR1 MNHEY and CDR2 SVGEGT. V shed 10 bases and J shed 5 bases, with 11 bases lying between them. CDR3 sequence: CATGEATEAFF. In nucleotides, the CDR3 is TGTGCCACAGGGGAGGCGACTGAAGCTTTCTTT.

This clonotype turned up a few times. The CDR3 loop is CASSFRLGPTDTQYF. Written as DNA, the CDR3 is TGTGCCAGCAGTTTTAGACTAGGTCCCACAGATACGCAGTATTTT. This chain connects TRBV28 to TRBJ2-3; D is perhaps TRBD2 (6 bases). From germline, CDR1 is MDHEN and CDR2 SYDVKM. The CDR3 spans 15 residues. The ends were cut back, 3 bases at V and 2 bases at J, with 12 bases in the middle.

The gene calls are TRBV12-3 or TRBV12-4 and TRBJ2-7, with D maybe TRBD2 (7 bases). This CDR3 comprises 16 residues. V was shortened by 6 bases and J by 0 bases, with 18 bases between the two germline ends. CDR3 nucleotides: TGTGCCAGCAGCCATATTGGGAGGGGGAACTCCTACGAGCAGTACTTC. This translates into CASSHIGRGNSYEQYF.

The chain recombines TRBV19 with TRBJ2-1; 7 bases are a match to TRBD2. The CDR3 loop spans 15 amino acids. Trimming at V came to 6 bases and at J to 5 bases, leaving 10 bases not matched to a gene. Germline V lookup: CDR1 LNHDA, CDR2 SQIVND (reference sequence). This CDR3 is CASRPPGTTNNEQFF. CDR3 bases: TGTGCCAGTAGGCCTCCCGGGACTACGAACAATGAGCAGTTCTTC.

The V gene is TRBV11-2, the J gene TRBJ2-5; D is uncertain. The CDR3 has 14 amino acids. CDR1 and CDR2 from the germline V gene are SGHAT and FQNNGV. V was shortened by 0 bases and J by 4 bases, with 9 bases between the two germline ends. CDR3 nucleotides: TGTGCCAGCAGCTTAGATAGTAGCCTAGAGACCCAGTACTTC. Protein: CASSLDSSLETQYF.

This clonotype showed up just a few times. The chain joins TRBV30 to TRBJ2-1; TRBD2 is a possible D gene (6 bases). Trimming pared 4 bases from V and 4 bases from J, leaving 14 bases between. The CDR3 totals 14 residues. CDR1 and CDR2 from the germline V gene are GTSNPN and SVGIG (reference sequence). The CDR3 region has the DNA TGTGCCTGGATCGCCCGGGGGTTGTACAATGAGCAGTTCTTC. Protein sequence: CAWIARGLYNEQFF.

Worth noting for this clonotype: This may be a read error: a much more frequent sequence differs by one nucleotide. V gene TRBV10-3 combines with J gene TRBJ2-1; possible D gene TRBD2, 7 bases. Germline lookup yields CDR1 ENHRY and CDR2 SYGVKD. This CDR3 is built from 16 residues. The CDR3 nucleotides read TGTGCCGTCAGAGGGTCGTTGGGGGGGGGCCTAAATGAGCAGTTCTTC. Translating it yields CAVRGSLGGGLNEQFF.

The rearrangement uses TRBV7-9 and TRBJ1-3; no definite D call. Looked up from germline, CDR1 is SEHNR and CDR2 is FQNEAQ (reference sequence). The ends were cut back, 6 bases at V and 0 bases at J, with 9 bases in the middle. This CDR3 comprises 14 residues. CDR3 nucleotides: TGTGCCAGCAGATCCGGGAGCTCTGGAAACACCATATATTTT. Its protein is CASRSGSSGNTIYF.

This clonotype was found a few times. The rearrangement links TRBV28 to TRBJ2-5, with 8 bases fitting TRBD1. The CDR3 contains 15 residues. Losses at the gene ends were 2 bases for V and 2 bases for J; bases not matched to a gene: 4. The germline V gene has CDR1 MDHEN and CDR2 SYDVKM. As DNA, the CDR3 is TGTGCCAGCAGTTTAATGGGGACAGGACAAGAGACCCAGTACTTC. This codes for CASSLMGTGQETQYF.

The chain carries TRBV5-1 and TRBJ1-2; no clear D gene. V was clipped by 1 base and J by 4 bases, with 11 bases between them. The CDR3 loop spans 14 amino acids. CDR1 and CDR2 (germline): SGHRS, YFSETQ. The DNA for the CDR3 is TGCGCCAGCAGCTTGCTGGGAAATGGCTATGGCTACACCTTC. Its translation is CASSLLGNGYGYTF.

The chain employs TRBV5-1 and TRBJ2-1; D not resolved. The length of the CDR3 is 11 residues. Trimming left V 5 bases short and J 7 bases short, with 7 bases between. CDR1 and CDR2 (germline): SGHRS, YFSETQ. The CDR3 DNA reads as TGCGCCAGCAGGGTTAAGAATGAGCAGTTCTTC. As protein: CASRVKNEQFF.

This clonotype was recorded a few times. As DNA, the CDR3 is TGTGCCAGCAGCCACAGGGCTCAGGTGTCTGGGGCCAACGTCCTGACTTTC. This encodes CASSHRAQVSGANVLTF. V and J are TRBV4-2 and TRBJ2-6, with D perhaps matching TRBD1 (5 bases). The CDR3 consists of 17 residues. The V and J ends lost 3 bases and 1 base respectively, with 13 bases between them. CDR1 LGHNA and CDR2 YNFKEQ come from the germline V gene.

The chain joins TRBV20-1 to TRBJ1-1; 8 bases align to TRBD1. Germline CDR1 is DFQATT and CDR2 is SNEGSKA (reference sequence). With V trimmed by 6 bases and J by 3 bases, 12 bases remained unmatched. There are 15 residues in the CDR3. The CDR3 protein is CSALRDRGWDTEAFF. CDR3 in DNA: TGCAGTGCACTTCGAGACAGGGGATGGGACACTGAAGCTTTCTTT.

The chain is built from TRBV12-3 or TRBV12-4 and TRBJ2-5; weak D call: TRBD1 (6 bases). The CDR3 extends over 13 amino acids. V was cut by 6 bases and J by 5 bases, with 13 bases left in between. In DNA, the CDR3 is TGTGCCAGCAGACCAACAGGGTCCGAGACCCAGTACTTC. It encodes CASRPTGSETQYF.